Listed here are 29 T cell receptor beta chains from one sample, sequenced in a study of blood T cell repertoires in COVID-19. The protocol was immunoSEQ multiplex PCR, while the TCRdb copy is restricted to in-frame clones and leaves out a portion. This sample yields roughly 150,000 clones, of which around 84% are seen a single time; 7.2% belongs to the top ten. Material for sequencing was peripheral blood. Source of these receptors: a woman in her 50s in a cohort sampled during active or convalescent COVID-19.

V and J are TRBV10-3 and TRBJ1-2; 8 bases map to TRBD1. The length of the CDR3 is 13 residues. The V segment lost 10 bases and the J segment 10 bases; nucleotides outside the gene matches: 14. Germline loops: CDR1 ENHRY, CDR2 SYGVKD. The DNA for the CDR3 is TGTGCCACGAGCCGGTCAGGGGGCGGTCTCTACACCTTC. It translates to CATSRSGGGLYTF.

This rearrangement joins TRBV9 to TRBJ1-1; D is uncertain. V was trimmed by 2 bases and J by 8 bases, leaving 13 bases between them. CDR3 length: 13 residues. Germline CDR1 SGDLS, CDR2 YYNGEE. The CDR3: CASSVISGREAFF. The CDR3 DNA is TGTGCCAGCAGCGTCATTTCGGGTCGGGAAGCTTTCTTT. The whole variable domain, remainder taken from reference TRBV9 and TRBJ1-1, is DSGVTQTPKHLITATGQRVTLRCSPRSGDLSVYWYQQSLDQGLQFLIQYYNGEERAKGNILERFSAQQFPDLHSELNLSSLELGDSALYFCASSVISGREAFFGQGTRLTVV.

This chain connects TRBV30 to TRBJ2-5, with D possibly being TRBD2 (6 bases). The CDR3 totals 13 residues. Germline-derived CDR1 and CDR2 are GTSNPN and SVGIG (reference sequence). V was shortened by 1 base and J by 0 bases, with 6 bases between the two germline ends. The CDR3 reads CAWSGGDQETQYF. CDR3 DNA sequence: TGTGCCTGGAGTGGCGGGGACCAAGAGACCCAGTACTTC. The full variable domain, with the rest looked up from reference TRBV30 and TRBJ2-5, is SQTIHQWPATLVQPVGSPLSLECTVEGTSNPNLYWYRQAAGRGLQLLFYSVGIGQISSEVPQNLSASRPQDRQFILSSKKLLLSDSGFYLCAWSGGDQETQYFGPGTRLLVL.

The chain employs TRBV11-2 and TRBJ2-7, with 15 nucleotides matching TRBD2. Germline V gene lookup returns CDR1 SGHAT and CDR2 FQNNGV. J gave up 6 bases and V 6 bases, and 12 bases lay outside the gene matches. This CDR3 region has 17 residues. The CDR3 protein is CASSQARTSGGAREQYF. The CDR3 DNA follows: TGTGCCAGCAGTCAAGCCCGGACTAGCGGGGGGGCCCGCGAGCAGTACTTC.

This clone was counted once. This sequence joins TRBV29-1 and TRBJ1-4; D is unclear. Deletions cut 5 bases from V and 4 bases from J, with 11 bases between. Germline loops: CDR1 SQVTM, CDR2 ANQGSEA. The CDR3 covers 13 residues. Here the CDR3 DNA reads TGCAGCGTTTTAGGACTGGGTAATGAAAAACTGTTTTTT. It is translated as CSVLGLGNEKLFF.

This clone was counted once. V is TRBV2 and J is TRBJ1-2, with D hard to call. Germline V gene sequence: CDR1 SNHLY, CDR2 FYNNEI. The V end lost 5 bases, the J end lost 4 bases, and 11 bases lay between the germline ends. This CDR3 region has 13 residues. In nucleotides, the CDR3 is TGTGCCAGCAGTCTGAGGTTTGGCTATGGCTACACCTTC. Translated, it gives CASSLRFGYGYTF.

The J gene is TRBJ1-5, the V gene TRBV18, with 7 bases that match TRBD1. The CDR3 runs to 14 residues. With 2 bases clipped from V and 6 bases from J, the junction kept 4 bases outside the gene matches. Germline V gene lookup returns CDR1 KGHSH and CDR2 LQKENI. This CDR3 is CASSPAQGGQPQHF. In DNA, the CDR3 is TGTGCCAGCTCACCAGCTCAGGGGGGTCAGCCCCAGCATTTT.

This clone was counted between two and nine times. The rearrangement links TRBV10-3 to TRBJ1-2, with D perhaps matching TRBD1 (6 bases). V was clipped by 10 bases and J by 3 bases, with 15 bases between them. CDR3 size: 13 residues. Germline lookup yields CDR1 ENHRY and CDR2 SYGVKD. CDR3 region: CATFKGGDYGYTF. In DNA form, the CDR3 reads TGTGCCACTTTTAAGGGGGGGGACTATGGCTACACCTTC.

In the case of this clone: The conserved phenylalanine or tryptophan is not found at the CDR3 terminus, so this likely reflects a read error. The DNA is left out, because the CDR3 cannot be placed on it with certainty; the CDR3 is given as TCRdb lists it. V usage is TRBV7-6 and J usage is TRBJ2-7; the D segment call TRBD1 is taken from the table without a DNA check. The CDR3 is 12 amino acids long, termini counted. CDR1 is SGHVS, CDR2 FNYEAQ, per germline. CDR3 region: CASSLGGPTQGD.

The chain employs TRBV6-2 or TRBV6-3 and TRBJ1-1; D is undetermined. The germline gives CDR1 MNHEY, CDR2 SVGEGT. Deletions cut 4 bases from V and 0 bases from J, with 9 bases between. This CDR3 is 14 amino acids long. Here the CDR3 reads CASSWYSLNTEAFF. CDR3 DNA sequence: TGTGCCAGCAGTTGGTACTCTTTGAACACTGAAGCTTTCTTT.

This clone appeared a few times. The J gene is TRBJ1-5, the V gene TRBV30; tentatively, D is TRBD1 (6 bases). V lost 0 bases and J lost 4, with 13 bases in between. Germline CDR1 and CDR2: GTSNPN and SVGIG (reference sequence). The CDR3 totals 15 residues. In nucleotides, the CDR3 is TGTGCCTGGAGTGTACCGGGGGGCTTGAATCAGCCCCAGCATTTT. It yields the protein CAWSVPGGLNQPQHF. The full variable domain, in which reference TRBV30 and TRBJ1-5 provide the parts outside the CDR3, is SQTIHQWPATLVQPVGSPLSLECTVEGTSNPNLYWYRQAAGRGLQLLFYSVGIGQISSEVPQNLSASRPQDRQFILSSKKLLLSDSGFYLCAWSVPGGLNQPQHFGDGTRLSIL.

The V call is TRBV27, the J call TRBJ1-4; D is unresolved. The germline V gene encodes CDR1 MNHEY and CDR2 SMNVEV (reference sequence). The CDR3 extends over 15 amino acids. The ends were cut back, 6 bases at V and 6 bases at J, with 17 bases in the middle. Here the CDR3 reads CASRGVGVFYEKLFF. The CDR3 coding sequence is TGTGCCAGCAGAGGCGTCGGGGTGTTTTATGAAAAACTGTTTTTT.

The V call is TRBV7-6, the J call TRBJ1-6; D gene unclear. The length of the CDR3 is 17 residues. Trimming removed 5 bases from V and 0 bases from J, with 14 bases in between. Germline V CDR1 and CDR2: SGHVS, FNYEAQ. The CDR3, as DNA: TGTGCCAGCAGCCGGGATGAGGGCTTCTCCTATAATTCACCCCTCCACTTT. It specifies CASSRDEGFSYNSPLHF.

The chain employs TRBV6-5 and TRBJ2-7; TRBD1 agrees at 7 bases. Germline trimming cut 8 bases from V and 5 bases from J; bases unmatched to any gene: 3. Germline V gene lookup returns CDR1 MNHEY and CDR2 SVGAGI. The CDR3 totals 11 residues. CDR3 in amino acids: CASLGGHEQYF. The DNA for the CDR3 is TGTGCCAGCTTAGGGGGCCACGAGCAGTACTTC.

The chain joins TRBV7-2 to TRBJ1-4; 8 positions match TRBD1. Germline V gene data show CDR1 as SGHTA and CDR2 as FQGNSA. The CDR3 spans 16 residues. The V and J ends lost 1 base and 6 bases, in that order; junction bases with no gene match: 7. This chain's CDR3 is CASSLGYRGTDEKLFF. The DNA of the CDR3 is TGTGCCAGCAGCTTAGGCTACAGGGGGACGGATGAAAAACTGTTTTTT.

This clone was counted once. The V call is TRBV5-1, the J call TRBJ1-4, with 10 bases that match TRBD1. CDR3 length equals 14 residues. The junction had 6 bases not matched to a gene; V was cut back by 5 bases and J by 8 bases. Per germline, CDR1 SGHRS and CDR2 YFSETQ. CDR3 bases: TGCGCCAGCAGGACCGGGACAGGGGAAGAAAAACTGTTTTTT. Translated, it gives CASRTGTGEEKLFF.

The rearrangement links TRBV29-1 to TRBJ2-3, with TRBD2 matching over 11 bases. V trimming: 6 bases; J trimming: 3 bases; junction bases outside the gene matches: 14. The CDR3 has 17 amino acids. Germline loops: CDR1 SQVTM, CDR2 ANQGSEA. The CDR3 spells CSVELAGGLRGTDTQYF. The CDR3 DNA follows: TGCAGCGTGGAGCTAGCGGGGGGCCTACGTGGTACAGATACGCAGTATTTT.

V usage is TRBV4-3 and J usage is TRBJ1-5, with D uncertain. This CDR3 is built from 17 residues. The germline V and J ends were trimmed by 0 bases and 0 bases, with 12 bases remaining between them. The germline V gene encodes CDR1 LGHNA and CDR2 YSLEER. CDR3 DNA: TGCGCCAGCAGCCAAGATCGGAGACGGAGTAGCAATCAGCCCCAGCATTTT. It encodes CASSQDRRRSSNQPQHF.

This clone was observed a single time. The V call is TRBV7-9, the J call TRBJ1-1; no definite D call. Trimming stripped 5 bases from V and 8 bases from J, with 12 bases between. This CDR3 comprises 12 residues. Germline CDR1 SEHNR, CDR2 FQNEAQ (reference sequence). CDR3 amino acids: CASSVSQAEAFF. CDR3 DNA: TGTGCCAGCAGCGTGTCCCAGGCCGAAGCTTTCTTT.

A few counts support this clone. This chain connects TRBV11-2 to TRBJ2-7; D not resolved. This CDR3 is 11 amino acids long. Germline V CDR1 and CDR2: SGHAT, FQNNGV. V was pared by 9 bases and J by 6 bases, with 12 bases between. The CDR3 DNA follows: TGTGCCAGTAGCACTTCGGTCGAGCAGTACTTC. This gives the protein CASSTSVEQYF.

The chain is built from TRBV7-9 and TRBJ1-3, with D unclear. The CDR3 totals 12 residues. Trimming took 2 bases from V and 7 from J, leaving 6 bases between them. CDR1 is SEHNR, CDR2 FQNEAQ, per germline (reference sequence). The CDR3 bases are TGTGCCAGCAGCTTACCTAGGAACACCATATATTTT. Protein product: CASSLPRNTIYF.

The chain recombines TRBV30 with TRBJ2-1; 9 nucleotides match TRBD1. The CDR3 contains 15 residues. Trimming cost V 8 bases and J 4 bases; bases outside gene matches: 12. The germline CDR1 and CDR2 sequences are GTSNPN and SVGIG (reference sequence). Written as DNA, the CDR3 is TGTGCCAGATCGACAGGGGGGTCAAGATACAATGAGCAGTTCTTC. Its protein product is CARSTGGSRYNEQFF. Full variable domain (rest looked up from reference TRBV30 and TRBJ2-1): SQTIHQWPATLVQPVGSPLSLECTVEGTSNPNLYWYRQAAGRGLQLLFYSVGIGQISSEVPQNLSASRPQDRQFILSSKKLLLSDSGFYLCARSTGGSRYNEQFFGPGTRLTVL.

In DNA, the CDR3 is TGCGCCAGCAGTGCACGGGGGGGCCCAGATACGCAGTATTTT. Translation gives CASSARGGPDTQYF. The gene calls are TRBV10-2 and TRBJ2-3; TRBD2 matches 8 bases. This CDR3 spans 14 amino acids. Per the germline V gene, CDR1 is WSHSY and CDR2 is SAAADI. V lost 4 bases to trimming and J lost 4 bases; unmatched junction nucleotides: 4.

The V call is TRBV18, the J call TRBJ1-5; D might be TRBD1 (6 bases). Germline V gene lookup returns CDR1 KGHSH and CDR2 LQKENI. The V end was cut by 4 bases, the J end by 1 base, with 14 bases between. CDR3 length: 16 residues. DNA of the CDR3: TGTGCCAGCTCACAGGGGGAGAGATTGAGCAATCAGCCCCAGCATTTT. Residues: CASSQGERLSNQPQHF.

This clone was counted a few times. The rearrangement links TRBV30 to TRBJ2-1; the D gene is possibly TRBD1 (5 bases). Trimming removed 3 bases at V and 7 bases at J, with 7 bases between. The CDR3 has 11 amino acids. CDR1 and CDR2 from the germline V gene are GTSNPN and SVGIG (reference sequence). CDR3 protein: CAWSGQNEQFF. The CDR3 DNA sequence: TGTGCCTGGAGCGGACAAAATGAGCAGTTCTTC. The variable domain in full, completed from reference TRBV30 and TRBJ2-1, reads SQTIHQWPATLVQPVGSPLSLECTVEGTSNPNLYWYRQAAGRGLQLLFYSVGIGQISSEVPQNLSASRPQDRQFILSSKKLLLSDSGFYLCAWSGQNEQFFGPGTRLTVL.

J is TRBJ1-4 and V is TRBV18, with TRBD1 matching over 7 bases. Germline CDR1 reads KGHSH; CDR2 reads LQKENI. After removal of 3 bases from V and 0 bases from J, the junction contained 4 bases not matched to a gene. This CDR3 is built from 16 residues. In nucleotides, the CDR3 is TGTGCCAGCTCACCCCCGGGACAGTCAACTAATGAAAAACTGTTTTTT. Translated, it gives CASSPPGQSTNEKLFF. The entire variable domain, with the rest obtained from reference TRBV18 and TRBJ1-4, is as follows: NAGVMQNPRHLVRRRGQEARLRCSPMKGHSHVYWYRQLPEEGLKFMVYLQKENIIDESGMPKERFSAEFPKEGPSILRIQQVVRGDSAAYFCASSPPGQSTNEKLFFGSGTQLSVL.

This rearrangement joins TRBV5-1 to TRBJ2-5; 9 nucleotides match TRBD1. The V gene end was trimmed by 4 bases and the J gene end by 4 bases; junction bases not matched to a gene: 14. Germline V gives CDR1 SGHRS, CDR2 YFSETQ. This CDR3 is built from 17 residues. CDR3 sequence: CASSPPLGQGGGETQYF. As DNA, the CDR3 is TGCGCCAGCAGCCCACCCCTGGGACAGGGAGGGGGAGAGACCCAGTACTTC.

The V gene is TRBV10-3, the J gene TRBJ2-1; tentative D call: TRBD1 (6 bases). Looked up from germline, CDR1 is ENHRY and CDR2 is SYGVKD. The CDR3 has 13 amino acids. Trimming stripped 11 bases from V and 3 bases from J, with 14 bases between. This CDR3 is CAATGRDYNEQFF. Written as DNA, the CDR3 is TGTGCCGCAACAGGGAGAGACTACAATGAGCAGTTCTTC.

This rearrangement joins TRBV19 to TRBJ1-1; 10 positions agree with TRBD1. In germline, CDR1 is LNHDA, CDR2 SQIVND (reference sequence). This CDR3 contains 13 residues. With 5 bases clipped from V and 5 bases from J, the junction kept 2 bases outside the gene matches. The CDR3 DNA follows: TGTGCCAGTAGTCCGGACAGGGGGACTGAAGCTTTCTTT. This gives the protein CASSPDRGTEAFF.